The 22 T cell receptor beta chains below all came from one sample that was sequenced in a study of identical twins. TCRdb reprocessed the 5' RACE reads with MiXCR, giving one entry per CDR3 protein. The data contain roughly 240,000 distinct CDR3 sequences, about 7% of them seen just once; the ten biggest clones take up more than 3%. The same sample was also studied in work on yellow fever vaccine responses in identical twins.

Sequencing was done on a sample of memory (CD45RO+) T cells sorted from blood. These receptor sequences come from a woman aged 18 to 35 in good health.

Ten or more counts support this clonotype. The V gene is TRBV29-1, the J gene TRBJ1-3; D is undetermined. Trimming took 5 bases from V and 3 from J, leaving 8 bases between them. This CDR3 has 12 amino acids. The V gene's germline CDR1 is SQVTM and CDR2 ANQGSEA. The CDR3 DNA is TGCAGCGTTCGGACGGATGGAAACACCATATATTTT. Protein sequence: CSVRTDGNTIYF.

The chain recombines TRBV12-3 or TRBV12-4 with TRBJ2-1, with TRBD2 matching over 7 bases. V dropped 0 bases and J dropped 8; count of bases not matched to a gene: 7. This CDR3 spans 15 amino acids. CDR3 coding DNA: TGTGCCAGCAGTTTAGCTCGCGGGAGAGACGATGAGCAGTTCTTC. Its protein is CASSLARGRDDEQFF.

This clonotype showed up many times. This chain uses TRBV15 with TRBJ2-1, with 16 bases that match TRBD2. The CDR3 is 16 residues long. Germline trimming cut 0 bases from V and 9 bases from J; bases unmatched to any gene: 2. Germline V CDR1 and CDR2: LNHNV, YYDKDF (reference sequence). The CDR3 protein is CATSRDGTSGRGEQFF. In DNA, the CDR3 is TGTGCCACCAGCAGAGATGGGACTAGCGGGAGGGGTGAGCAGTTCTTC.

This clonotype has only a few counts. The gene calls are TRBV29-1 and TRBJ1-2; the match to TRBD1 covers 7 bases. The germline V gene has CDR1 SQVTM and CDR2 ANQGSEA. The CDR3 runs to 15 residues. The ends lost 1 base at V and 4 bases at J; junction bases unmatched: 9. The CDR3 spells CSVEGTGFSLYGYTF. In nucleotides, the CDR3 is TGCAGCGTTGAAGGGACAGGTTTTTCGCTCTATGGCTACACCTTC.

This clonotype was detected ten times or more. The rearrangement joins TRBV10-3 to TRBJ2-5; 8 nucleotides align to TRBD1. The V segment lost 4 bases and the J segment 5 bases; nucleotides outside the gene matches: 6. The CDR3 has 14 amino acids. Looked up from germline, CDR1 is ENHRY and CDR2 is SYGVKD. The CDR3 spells CAISGDRGMETQYF. In DNA form, the CDR3 reads TGTGCCATCAGTGGTGACAGGGGTATGGAGACCCAGTACTTC.

The table lists this clonotype with many counts. The chain uses TRBV27 and TRBJ1-6, with 8 bases aligning to TRBD1. Germline CDR1 reads MNHEY; CDR2 reads SMNVEV (reference sequence). The ends lost 5 bases at V and 14 bases at J; junction bases unmatched: 11. The CDR3 length is 14 residues. The CDR3 DNA reads TGTGCCAGCAGTACGCAGGGGGCCGCGGGGGCCCTCCACTTT. Translation: CASSTQGAAGALHF.

This clonotype was observed at least ten times. The chain combines TRBV6-1 with TRBJ1-1, with 8 bases matching TRBD1. The V and J ends lost 7 bases and 2 bases, in that order; junction bases with no gene match: 9. This CDR3 is built from 15 residues. Germline V CDR1 and CDR2: MNHNS, SASEGT. CDR3 coding DNA: TGTGCCAGCACCGTCGACAGGGGCATTAACACTGAAGCTTTCTTT. Encoded protein: CASTVDRGINTEAFF.

This clonotype was recorded a few times. V is TRBV5-5 and J is TRBJ2-2; D gene ambiguous. CDR1 is SGHKS, CDR2 YYEKEE, per germline (reference sequence). The CDR3 covers 12 residues. V was shortened by 2 bases and J by 6 bases, with 5 bases between the two germline ends. The CDR3 is CASSFFSGELFF. Written as DNA, the CDR3 is TGTGCCAGCAGCTTCTTTTCCGGGGAGCTGTTTTTT.

This clonotype was detected many times. The chain carries TRBV7-8 and TRBJ2-7; 9 bases are a match to TRBD1. The CDR3 sequence is 16 residues long. Germline CDR1 reads SGHVS; CDR2 reads FQNEAQ. The J segment lost 3 bases and the V segment lost 5 bases, leaving 11 bases of the junction unmatched. CDR3 residues: CASSPPGQGQDYEQYV. The CDR3 nucleotides are TGTGCCAGCAGCCCACCGGGACAGGGACAAGACTACGAGCAGTACGTC.

This clonotype has at least ten counts. The chain combines TRBV4-1 with TRBJ1-2; maybe TRBD1 (5 bases). Germline V CDR1 and CDR2: MGHRA, YSYEKL. This CDR3 contains 16 residues. The V gene lost 7 bases and the J gene lost 0 bases, with 18 bases spanning the gap. CDR3 sequence reads: CASTSSPGTTNYGYTF. Here the CDR3 DNA reads TGCGCCAGCACTTCAAGTCCGGGGACGACTAACTATGGCTACACCTTC.

This clonotype was seen a few times. V and J are TRBV2 and TRBJ2-3, with TRBD2 identical over 11 bases. CDR3 length: 15 residues. Germline V CDR1 and CDR2: SNHLY, FYNNEI. Trimming removed 7 bases from V and 0 bases from J; junction bases left unmatched: 3. This CDR3 reads CASTRTSGSTDTQYF. The CDR3 DNA follows: TGTGCCAGCACCAGGACTAGCGGGAGCACAGATACGCAGTATTTT.

This clonotype was observed many times. The CDR3 sequence: CASSLATAYNEQFF. CDR3 in DNA: TGTGCCAGCAGCTTAGCTACAGCCTACAATGAGCAGTTCTTC. This chain uses TRBV5-5 with TRBJ2-1; no reliable D call. This CDR3 contains 14 residues. V was trimmed by 2 bases and J by 2 bases, leaving 8 bases between them. The germline CDR1 and CDR2 sequences are SGHKS and YYEKEE (reference sequence).

Many counts were recorded for this clonotype. The CDR3 DNA is TGTGCCAGCAGTTTAGGGGGCGGGAGGTCCTCCGGGGAGCTGTTTTTT. Its translation is CASSLGGGRSSGELFF. The rearrangement links TRBV12-3 or TRBV12-4 to TRBJ2-2; 8 positions match TRBD2. The junction had 7 bases not matched to a gene; V was cut back by 1 base and J by 6 bases. This CDR3 comprises 16 residues.

This clonotype has only a few counts. The chain couples TRBV6-5 to TRBJ1-5; D not resolved. From germline, CDR1 is MNHEY and CDR2 SVGAGI. The germline V and J ends were trimmed by 0 bases and 2 bases, with 5 bases remaining between them. The CDR3 is 14 amino acids. In DNA, the CDR3 is TGTGCCAGCAGTTACTCCCCCCGCAATCAGCCCCAGCATTTT. Its translation is CASSYSPRNQPQHF.

This clonotype was found many times. J is TRBJ2-3 and V is TRBV6-5; tentative D call: TRBD1 (5 bases). Trimming cost V 5 bases and J 1 base, with 10 bases left between them. The length of the CDR3 is 14 residues. Germline CDR1 reads MNHEY; CDR2 reads SVGAGI. The CDR3 DNA follows: TGTGCCAGCAGTAGAGACAGACGCACAGATACGCAGTATTTT. Its protein product is CASSRDRRTDTQYF.

In this sample, this clonotype turned up many times. This chain uses TRBV10-3 with TRBJ2-1; the match to TRBD2 covers 13 bases. V shed 8 bases, J shed 8 bases, and the junction held 3 bases outside the gene matches. Germline V gives CDR1 ENHRY, CDR2 SYGVKD. This CDR3 is built from 13 residues. The CDR3 DNA follows: TGTGCCATCCGGGGACTAGCGGGGCATGAGCAGTTCTTC. This sequence encodes CAIRGLAGHEQFF.

This clonotype showed up just a few times. The gene calls are TRBV11-1 and TRBJ2-1, with 10 bases identical to TRBD1. J was trimmed by 8 bases and V by 5 bases; bases with no gene match: 6. The V gene's germline CDR1 is SGHAT and CDR2 FQDESV (reference sequence). The CDR3 extends over 14 amino acids. In nucleotides, the CDR3 is TGTGCCAGCAGCCGGGACAGGGGTTTGCATGAGCAGTTCTTC. Translation gives CASSRDRGLHEQFF.

This sequence joins TRBV27 and TRBJ2-7; a weak D match, TRBD1 (6 bases). This CDR3 is 14 amino acids long. V was cut by 5 bases and J by 3 bases, with 14 bases left in between. The germline gives CDR1 MNHEY, CDR2 SMNVEV (reference sequence). The CDR3: CASSIGQKGYEQYF. CDR3 coding DNA: TGTGCCAGCAGTATCGGACAGAAAGGCTACGAGCAGTACTTC.

This clonotype occurred many times. V gene TRBV18 combines with J gene TRBJ2-1, with D perhaps matching TRBD1 (6 bases). The V end lost 3 bases, the J end lost 2 bases, and 14 bases lay between the germline ends. Germline lookup yields CDR1 KGHSH and CDR2 LQKENI. This CDR3 contains 16 residues. CDR3 residues: CASSPIPGQTYNEQFF. CDR3 DNA sequence: TGTGCCAGCTCACCTATTCCCGGACAGACCTACAATGAGCAGTTCTTC.

V usage is TRBV3-1 and J usage is TRBJ1-1; the match to TRBD1 covers 7 bases. This CDR3 has 13 residues. The V gene's germline CDR1 is LGHDT and CDR2 YNNKEL (reference sequence). J gave up 7 bases and V 3 bases, and 5 bases lay outside the gene matches. The CDR3 DNA sequence: TGTGCCAGCAGCCATAGACAGGGTAATGAAGCTTTCTTT. Translating it yields CASSHRQGNEAFF.

This clonotype has only a few counts. CDR3 bases: TGTGCCAGCAGTTTTCCCCAGGGTAACACAGATACGCAGTATTTT. Translation gives CASSFPQGNTDTQYF. V usage is TRBV28 and J usage is TRBJ2-3; D may be TRBD1 (5 bases). The germline CDR1 and CDR2 sequences are MDHEN and SYDVKM. Trimming took 3 bases from V and 2 from J, leaving 12 bases between them. The CDR3 sequence is 15 residues long. Combining the CDR3 with reference TRBV28 and TRBJ2-3 gives the whole variable domain DVKVTQSSRYLVKRTGEKVFLECVQDMDHENMFWYRQDPGLGLRLIYFSYDVKMKEKGDIPEGYSVSREKKERFSLILESASTNQTSMYLCASSFPQGNTDTQYFGPGTRLTVL.

This chain uses TRBV4-1 with TRBJ2-5; TRBD1 aligns across 9 bases. V lost 1 base, J lost 4 bases, and 7 bases stayed unmatched. Germline-derived CDR1 and CDR2 are MGHRA and YSYEKL. This CDR3 has 16 residues. The CDR3 protein is CASSQAGKDRGETQYF. CDR3 bases: TGCGCCAGCAGCCAAGCCGGAAAGGACAGGGGAGAGACCCAGTACTTC.